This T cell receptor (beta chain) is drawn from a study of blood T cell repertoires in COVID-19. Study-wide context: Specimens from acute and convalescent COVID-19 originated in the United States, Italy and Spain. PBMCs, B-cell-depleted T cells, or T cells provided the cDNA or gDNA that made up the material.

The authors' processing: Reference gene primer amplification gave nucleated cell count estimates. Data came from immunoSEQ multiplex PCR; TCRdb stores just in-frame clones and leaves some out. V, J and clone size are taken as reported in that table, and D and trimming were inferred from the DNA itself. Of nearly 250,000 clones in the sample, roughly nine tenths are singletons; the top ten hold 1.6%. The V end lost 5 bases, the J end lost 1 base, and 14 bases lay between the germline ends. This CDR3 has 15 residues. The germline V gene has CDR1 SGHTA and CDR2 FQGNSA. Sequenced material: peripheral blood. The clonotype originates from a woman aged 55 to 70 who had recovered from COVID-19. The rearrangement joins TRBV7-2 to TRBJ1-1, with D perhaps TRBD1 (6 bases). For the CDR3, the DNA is TGTGCCAGCAGCACGCCTACAGGGCCGAACACTGAAGCTTTCTTT. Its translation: CASSTPTGPNTEAFF.